These 28 T cell receptor beta chains share one sample of origin, sequenced in a study of cytomegalovirus exposure and HLA in healthy donors. A multiplex PCR was run with 60 Vbeta primers and 13 Jbeta primers. Only in-frame clones appear in the TCRdb table, and some are missing; sequencing was by immunoSEQ multiplex PCR. In the table there are 110,000 to 150,000 clones, roughly 77% of which are singletons. The source material was PBMCs. The receptors originated from a man between 25 and 39 years old in good health and CMV-seronegative.

This clone appeared a single time. Distinct nucleotide sequences in the sample also encode this CDR3. The chain joins TRBV4-2 to TRBJ2-3, with TRBD2 matching over 12 bases. V was clipped by 0 bases and J by 4 bases; unmatched bases: 5. CDR3 length equals 17 residues. CDR1 and CDR2 from the germline V gene are LGHNA and YNFKEQ. CDR3 protein: CASSQDMTSGSPDTQYF. Here the CDR3 DNA reads TGTGCCAGCAGCCAAGATATGACTAGCGGGAGTCCAGATACGCAGTATTTT.

This chain links TRBV10-3 with TRBJ2-6; 8 nucleotides match TRBD1. Trimming at V came to 5 bases and at J to 0 bases, leaving 6 bases not matched to a gene. Germline loops: CDR1 ENHRY, CDR2 SYGVKD. The CDR3 extends over 17 amino acids. This chain's CDR3 is CAISKTGASSGANVLTF. The CDR3 bases are TGTGCCATCAGTAAGACAGGGGCCAGCTCTGGGGCCAACGTCCTGACTTTC.

V gene TRBV30 combines with J gene TRBJ2-7; D is perhaps TRBD1 (6 bases). Between the trimmed V and J ends, which lost 4 bases and 1 base, there was a span of 17 bases. The CDR3 spans 15 residues. From germline, CDR1 is GTSNPN and CDR2 SVGIG (reference sequence). The CDR3 sequence is CAWKAQGSGSYEQYF. As DNA, the CDR3 is TGTGCCTGGAAAGCACAGGGCTCAGGTTCCTACGAGCAGTACTTC. The full variable domain, its missing parts supplied by reference TRBV30 and TRBJ2-7, is SQTIHQWPATLVQPVGSPLSLECTVEGTSNPNLYWYRQAAGRGLQLLFYSVGIGQISSEVPQNLSASRPQDRQFILSSKKLLLSDSGFYLCAWKAQGSGSYEQYFGPGTRLTVT.

V is TRBV5-5 and J is TRBJ1-6, with a tentative D call TRBD1 (6 bases). V lost 4 bases, J lost 0 bases, and 11 bases lay in between. This CDR3 is built from 16 residues. CDR1 and CDR2 (germline): SGHKS, YYEKEE (reference sequence). Here the CDR3 reads CASSPDRSSYNSPLHF. CDR3 nucleotide sequence: TGTGCCAGCAGCCCAGACAGGAGCTCCTATAATTCACCCCTCCACTTT. Full variable domain (missing parts from reference TRBV5-5 and TRBJ1-6): DAGVTQSPTHLIKTRGQQVTLRCSPISGHKSVSWYQQVLGQGPQFIFQYYEKEERGRGNFPDRFSARQFPNYSSELNVNALLLGDSALYLCASSPDRSSYNSPLHFGNGTRLTVT.

V is TRBV27 and J is TRBJ1-1; D is uncertain. Trimming cost V 0 bases and J 4 bases, with 12 bases left between them. The CDR3 has 15 residues. Germline CDR1 reads MNHEY; CDR2 reads SMNVEV (reference sequence). The CDR3 DNA reads as TGTGCCAGCAGTTTATCGGGGTGGGGAGCCACTGAAGCTTTCTTT. Protein: CASSLSGWGATEAFF.

The chain couples TRBV28 to TRBJ2-2; the D is unclear. V lost 1 base and J lost 9, with 9 bases in between. CDR3 length: 13 residues. From germline, CDR1 is MDHEN and CDR2 SYDVKM. The CDR3 region is CASSLSEARELFF. The DNA of the CDR3 is TGTGCCAGCAGTTTATCTGAAGCCAGGGAGCTGTTTTTT.

Concerning this clone: Other DNA sequences in the same sample also yield this CDR3. The chain carries TRBV5-1 and TRBJ2-5; 8 bases are shared with TRBD2. The ends lost 4 bases at V and 2 bases at J; junction bases unmatched: 4. This CDR3 is built from 14 residues. The germline gives CDR1 SGHRS, CDR2 YFSETQ. This CDR3 reads CASSLSGDQETQYF. The DNA for the CDR3 is TGCGCCAGCAGCCTTAGCGGGGATCAAGAGACCCAGTACTTC.

The rearrangement uses TRBV6-6 and TRBJ1-5; D possibly corresponds to TRBD1 (6 bases). Per the germline V gene, CDR1 is MNHNY and CDR2 is SVGAGI (reference sequence). The length of the CDR3 is 15 residues. Trimming cost V 3 bases and J 0 bases, with 9 bases left between them. CDR3 sequence: CASSYSDSSNQPQHF. Written as DNA, the CDR3 is TGTGCCAGCAGTTATTCGGACAGTAGCAATCAGCCCCAGCATTTT.

The chain uses TRBV4-1 and TRBJ1-2; the D gene is possibly TRBD1 (6 bases). The CDR3 consists of 16 residues. The germline gives CDR1 MGHRA, CDR2 YSYEKL. Trimming left V 0 bases short and J 1 base short, with 12 bases between. CDR3 coding DNA: TGCGCCAGCAGCCAAGAACCCACAGGGATTAACTATGGCTACACCTTC. Translated: CASSQEPTGINYGYTF.

This chain joins TRBV29-1 and TRBJ2-5; TRBD2 is a possible D gene (5 bases). The CDR3 consists of 18 residues. Germline V gives CDR1 SQVTM, CDR2 ANQGSEA. The germline V and J ends were trimmed by 5 bases and 7 bases, with 32 bases remaining between them. The CDR3, as DNA: TGCAGCGTTCACACCCGACCCACTAGACACAACCCCGAGGTGACCCAGTACTTC. Its translation: CSVHTRPTRHNPEVTQYF.

This sequence joins TRBV7-9 and TRBJ2-7, with D uncertain. There are 14 residues in the CDR3. The V end lost 7 bases, the J end lost 3 bases, and 16 bases lay between the germline ends. Germline V gene data show CDR1 as SEHNR and CDR2 as FQNEAQ (reference sequence). As DNA, the CDR3 is TGTGCCAGCAACCCCGTCCTAGGTGACTACGAGCAGTACTTC. Encoded protein: CASNPVLGDYEQYF. Using reference TRBV7-9 and TRBJ2-7 for the parts outside the CDR3, the full variable domain is DTGVSQNPRHKITKRGQNVTFRCDPISEHNRLYWYRQTLGQGPEFLTYFQNEAQLEKSRLLSDRFSAERPKGSFSTLEIQRTEQGDSAMYLCASNPVLGDYEQYFGPGTRLTVT.

This chain joins TRBV4-1 and TRBJ1-3; D is unresolved. This CDR3 comprises 15 residues. Germline CDR1 is MGHRA and CDR2 is YSYEKL. V was shortened by 5 bases and J by 0 bases, with 11 bases between the two germline ends. The CDR3 DNA is TGCGCCAGCAGCTCCTTAGTAAGCTCTGGAAACACCATATATTTT. It specifies CASSSLVSSGNTIYF.

V is TRBV29-1 and J is TRBJ1-1; possible D gene TRBD1, 6 bases. Germline lookup yields CDR1 SQVTM and CDR2 ANQGSEA. The ends were cut back, 3 bases at V and 3 bases at J, with 14 bases in the middle. The CDR3 runs 14 residues. CDR3: CSVETRGGHTEAFF. CDR3 bases: TGCAGCGTTGAGACTCGTGGGGGCCACACTGAAGCTTTCTTT.

The rearrangement uses TRBV5-1 and TRBJ1-2; no clear D. Germline values: CDR1 SGHRS, CDR2 YFSETQ. V gave up 0 bases and J gave up 0 bases, with 9 bases separating them. The length of the CDR3 is 15 residues. CDR3 sequence (DNA): TGCGCCAGCAGCTTGGGGCAGATACCTAACTATGGCTACACCTTC. Amino acid sequence: CASSLGQIPNYGYTF. The variable domain in full, with the rest retrieved from reference TRBV5-1 and TRBJ1-2, is KAGVTQTPRYLIKTRGQQVTLSCSPISGHRSVSWYQQTPGQGLQFLFEYFSETQRNKGNFPGRFSGRQFSNSRSEMNVSTLELGDSALYLCASSLGQIPNYGYTFGSGTRLTVV.

The rearrangement links TRBV27 to TRBJ1-6; 10 nucleotides agree with TRBD1. There are 15 residues in the CDR3. Germline trimming cut 6 bases from V and 5 bases from J; bases unmatched to any gene: 4. From germline, CDR1 is MNHEY and CDR2 SMNVEV (reference sequence). CDR3: CASRPGQGDNSPLHF. CDR3 nucleotide sequence: TGTGCCAGCAGGCCCGGACAGGGGGATAATTCACCCCTCCACTTT.

The V gene is TRBV30, the J gene TRBJ1-5, with 9 nucleotides matching TRBD1. Per germline, CDR1 GTSNPN and CDR2 SVGIG (reference sequence). Trimming removed 2 bases from V and 1 base from J; junction bases left unmatched: 6. This CDR3 comprises 16 residues. The CDR3 here is CAWSPGQGLSNQPQHF. The CDR3 bases are TGTGCCTGGAGTCCCGGACAGGGGTTAAGCAATCAGCCCCAGCATTTT.

The V call is TRBV4-1, the J call TRBJ2-5; 16 nucleotides align to TRBD2. CDR1 is MGHRA and CDR2 is YSYEKL in the germline V gene. This CDR3 contains 18 residues. V lost 3 bases and J lost 5; bases outside the gene matches: 9. In DNA form, the CDR3 reads TGCGCCAGCAGCCATCCTGGGACTAGCGGGAGGGCCCTGGAGACCCAGTACTTC. It is translated as CASSHPGTSGRALETQYF.

The sample holds one count of this clone. This chain joins TRBV5-4 and TRBJ2-2, with D unclear. CDR3 length: 14 residues. Trimming pared 2 bases from V and 6 bases from J, leaving 11 bases between. CDR1 and CDR2 (germline): SGHNT, YYREEE (reference sequence). CDR3: CASSFRVGAGELFF. In nucleotides, the CDR3 is TGTGCCAGCAGCTTCCGAGTTGGAGCCGGGGAGCTGTTTTTT.

V and J are TRBV15 and TRBJ1-6; D is uncertain. CDR1 LNHNV and CDR2 YYDKDF come from the germline V gene (reference sequence). This CDR3 has 13 residues. The ends were cut back, 5 bases at V and 9 bases at J, with 11 bases in the middle. DNA for the CDR3: TGTGCCACCAGCGAAACTACCCTTTCACCCCTCCACTTT. It codes for CATSETTLSPLHF.

In regard to this clone: Other nucleotide sequences from this sample produce the same CDR3. This sequence joins TRBV6-5 and TRBJ1-2, with D uncertain. The CDR3 is 15 amino acids. V lost 0 bases to trimming and J lost 6 bases, with 14 bases between them. CDR1 and CDR2 (germline): MNHEY, SVGAGI. The CDR3 here is CASSYSNRGTDGYTF. In DNA, the CDR3 is TGTGCCAGCAGTTACTCGAATCGGGGAACCGATGGCTACACCTTC.

This clone showed up just a few times. V usage is TRBV4-1 and J usage is TRBJ1-5, with TRBD1 as a possible D gene (6 bases). Germline-derived CDR1 and CDR2 are MGHRA and YSYEKL. The V gene lost 1 base and the J gene lost 5 bases, with 9 bases spanning the gap. The CDR3 loop spans 14 amino acids. CDR3 amino acids: CASSQARGDQPQHF. CDR3 DNA: TGCGCCAGCAGCCAAGCCAGGGGAGATCAGCCCCAGCATTTT.

This sequence joins TRBV28 and TRBJ2-1, with D tentatively TRBD1 (5 bases). V dropped 10 bases and J dropped 7 bases, with 14 bases sitting between them. The CDR3 runs 12 residues. The germline CDR1 and CDR2 sequences are MDHEN and SYDVKM. CDR3 region: CATDRETNEQFF. CDR3 nucleotide sequence: TGTGCCACTGACAGAGAAACGAATGAGCAGTTCTTC.

The rearrangement uses TRBV28 and TRBJ2-3; 8 nucleotides match TRBD1. The ends lost 5 bases at V and 2 bases at J; junction bases unmatched: 6. CDR1 is MDHEN and CDR2 is SYDVKM in the germline V gene. This CDR3 is built from 15 residues. The CDR3 spells CASSRTGLYTDTQYF. In DNA, the CDR3 is TGTGCCAGCAGTCGGACAGGGCTTTACACAGATACGCAGTATTTT.

In this sample, this clone turned up a few times. CDR3 residues: CASSLPGSGNQPQHF. The CDR3 DNA follows: TGTGCCAGCAGTTTACCAGGGTCTGGCAATCAGCCCCAGCATTTT. The genes are TRBV28 and TRBJ1-5; D might be TRBD1 (5 bases). The CDR3 sequence is 15 residues long. Germline lookup yields CDR1 MDHEN and CDR2 SYDVKM. The ends were cut back, 2 bases at V and 2 bases at J, with 10 bases in the middle. Looking up the rest from reference TRBV28 and TRBJ1-5 gives the full variable domain: DVKVTQSSRYLVKRTGEKVFLECVQDMDHENMFWYRQDPGLGLRLIYFSYDVKMKEKGDIPEGYSVSREKKERFSLILESASTNQTSMYLCASSLPGSGNQPQHFGDGTRLSIL.

The V and J genes are TRBV29-1 and TRBJ1-2; TRBD1 matches 9 bases. The junction had 5 bases not matched to a gene; V was cut back by 7 bases and J by 5 bases. The CDR3 consists of 12 residues. Germline V gene lookup returns CDR1 SQVTM and CDR2 ANQGSEA. In DNA form, the CDR3 reads TGCAGCGCGGGACAGGGAGGATATGGCTACACCTTC. Residues: CSAGQGGYGYTF.

This clone was seen more than once but under ten times. The chain uses TRBV7-9 and TRBJ2-1; TRBD2 aligns across 8 bases. The junction had 10 bases not matched to a gene; V was cut back by 5 bases and J by 7 bases. Germline assignment: CDR1 SEHNR and CDR2 FQNEAQ (reference sequence). This CDR3 has 15 residues. The CDR3 nucleotides read TGTGCCAGCAGCCCCGGACTAGCCGCCGGTAATGAGCAGTTCTTC. It specifies CASSPGLAAGNEQFF.

The rearrangement joins TRBV21-1 to TRBJ1-2; the tabulated D call, TRBD1, remains unverified against the DNA. TRBV21-1 is a known pseudogene. CDR3 length: 14 amino acids. The CDR3 DNA reads TGTGCCAGCAGCGTACCGGGACAGTATTATGGCTACACCTTC. As protein: CASSVPGQYYGYTF.

The gene calls are TRBV30 and TRBJ2-4; the D gene is possibly TRBD2 (6 bases). The CDR3 has 13 amino acids. The V gene's germline CDR1 is GTSNPN and CDR2 SVGIG (reference sequence). The CDR3 DNA reads TGTCCCCTGGAATCCGGCGGAGGGGACATTCAGTACTTC. Protein sequence: CPLESGGGDIQYF.